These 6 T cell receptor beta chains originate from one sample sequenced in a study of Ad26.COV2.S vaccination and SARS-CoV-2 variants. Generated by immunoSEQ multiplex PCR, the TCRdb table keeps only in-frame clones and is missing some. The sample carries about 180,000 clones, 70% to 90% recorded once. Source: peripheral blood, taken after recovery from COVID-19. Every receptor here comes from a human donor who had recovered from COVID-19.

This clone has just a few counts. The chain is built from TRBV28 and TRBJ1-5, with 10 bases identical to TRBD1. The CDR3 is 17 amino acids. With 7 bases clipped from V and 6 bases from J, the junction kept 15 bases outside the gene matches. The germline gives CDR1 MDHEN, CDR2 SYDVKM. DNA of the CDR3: TGTGCCAGCACCTCTTACTCCGGGACAGGGGTAGGTCAGCCCCAGCATTTT. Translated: CASTSYSGTGVGQPQHF.

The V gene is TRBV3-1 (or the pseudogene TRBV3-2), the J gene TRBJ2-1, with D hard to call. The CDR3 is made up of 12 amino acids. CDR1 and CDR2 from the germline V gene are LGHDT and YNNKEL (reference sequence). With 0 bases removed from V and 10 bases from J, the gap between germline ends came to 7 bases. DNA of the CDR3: TGTGCCAGCAGCCAAGATGTATTAGAGCAGTTCTTC. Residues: CASSQDVLEQFF.

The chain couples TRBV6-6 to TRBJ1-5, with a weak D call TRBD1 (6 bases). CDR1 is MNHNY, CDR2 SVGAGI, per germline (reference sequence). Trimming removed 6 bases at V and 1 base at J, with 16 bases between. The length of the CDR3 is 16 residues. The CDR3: CASRLRGEGSNQPQHF. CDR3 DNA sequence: TGTGCCAGCAGGCTCAGGGGTGAGGGGAGCAATCAGCCCCAGCATTTT.

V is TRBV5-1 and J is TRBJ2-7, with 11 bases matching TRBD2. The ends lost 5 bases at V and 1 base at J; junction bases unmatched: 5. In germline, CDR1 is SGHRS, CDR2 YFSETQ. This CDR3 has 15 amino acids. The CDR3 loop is CASRTLAGASYEQYF. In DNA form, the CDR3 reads TGCGCCAGCAGGACACTAGCGGGGGCTTCCTACGAGCAGTACTTC.

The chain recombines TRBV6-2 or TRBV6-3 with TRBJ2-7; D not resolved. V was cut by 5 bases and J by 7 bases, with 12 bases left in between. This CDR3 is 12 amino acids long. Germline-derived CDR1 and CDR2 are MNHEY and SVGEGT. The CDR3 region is CASSLLLKEQYF. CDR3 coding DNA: TGTGCCAGCAGTCTTCTCCTTAAGGAGCAGTACTTC.

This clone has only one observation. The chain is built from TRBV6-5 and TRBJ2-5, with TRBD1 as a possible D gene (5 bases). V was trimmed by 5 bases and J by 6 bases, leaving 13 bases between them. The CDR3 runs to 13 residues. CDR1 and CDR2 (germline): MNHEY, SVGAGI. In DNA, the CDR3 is TGTGCCAGCAGTACAGGACCCTCAAAGACCCAGTACTTC. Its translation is CASSTGPSKTQYF.